This entry is about one T cell receptor (beta chain). The antigen is not known. The record originates from a study of cytomegalovirus exposure and HLA in healthy donors. The primer mix had 60 Vbeta and 13 Jbeta primers. Clones were read by immunoSEQ multiplex PCR, and TCRdb kept only the in-frame ones, dropping some. This table has 140,000 or so clones, over 65% appearing once. Study conclusions and caveats: Analyses of presence and absence presupposed an approximately uniform sequencing depth across donors. It was shown in a later analysis that HLA-associated TCR beta chains were more clonally expanded than other, equally common chains.

The ends lost 7 bases at V and 8 bases at J; junction bases unmatched: 14. The CDR3 sequence is 15 residues long. Germline V gene lookup returns CDR1 SQVTM and CDR2 ANQGSEA. The chain is built from TRBV29-1 and TRBJ2-3, with TRBD2 identical over 11 bases. The sequence came from a woman in her twenties or thirties in good health and CMV-seronegative. The material sequenced was PBMCs. The CDR3 DNA reads as TGCAGCGCCTCTAGCGGGAGGTGGTTGGGAAGTACGCAGTATTTT. Amino acid sequence: CSASSGRWLGSTQYF.